The sample holds many counts of the clone carrying this TCR beta chain. Its antigen remains unidentified. These data are taken from a study of T-cell reconstitution after alpha-beta-depleted transplantation in children. General study results and limits: Newly generated T cells supplied most T-cell counts and diversity one year post-transplant.

The authors prepared the TCRbeta library with unique molecular identifiers. TCRdb used MiXCR to reprocess the PCR reads, holding one entry per CDR3 protein. The sample shows around 600,000 distinct CDR3 sequences, under 25% of them seen only once. V was shortened by 2 bases and J by 11 bases, with 11 bases between the two germline ends. This CDR3 has 12 amino acids. Sequences were derived from PBMCs, mostly from graft donor cells, sampled 360 days after TCRalphabeta/CD19-depleted stem cell transplant. The chain uses TRBV12-3 or TRBV12-4 and TRBJ2-3; D not resolved. This TCR came from a boy younger than two who had a stem cell transplant for acute myeloid leukemia, so the T cells may come from the graft donor. The CDR3 bases are TGTGCCAGCAGTTTAACCGGAGTGGGGCAGTATTTT. Protein product: CASSLTGVGQYF.